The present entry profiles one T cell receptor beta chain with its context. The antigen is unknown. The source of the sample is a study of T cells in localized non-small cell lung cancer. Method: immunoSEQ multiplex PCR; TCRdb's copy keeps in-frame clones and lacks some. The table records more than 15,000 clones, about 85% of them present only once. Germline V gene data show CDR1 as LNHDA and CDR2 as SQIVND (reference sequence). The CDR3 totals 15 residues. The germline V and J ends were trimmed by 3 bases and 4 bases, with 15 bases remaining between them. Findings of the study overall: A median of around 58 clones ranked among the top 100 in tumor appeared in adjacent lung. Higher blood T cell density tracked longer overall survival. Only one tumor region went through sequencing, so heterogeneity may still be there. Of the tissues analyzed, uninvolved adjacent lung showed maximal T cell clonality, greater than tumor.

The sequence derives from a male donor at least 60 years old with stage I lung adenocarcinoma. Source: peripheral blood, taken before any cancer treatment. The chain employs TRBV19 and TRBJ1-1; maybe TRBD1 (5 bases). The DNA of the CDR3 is TGTGCCAGTAGTATGATGGGCTGGGGGAGCACTGAAGCTTTCTTT. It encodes CASSMMGWGSTEAFF.